The T cell receptor beta chain under discussion was sequenced for a study of blood T cell repertoires in COVID-19. As for the study in general: Spain, Italy and the United States supplied samples that represented acute and convalescent COVID-19.

In the original workflow: Amplification with reference gene primers provided the estimates of nucleated cell counts. The method was immunoSEQ multiplex PCR; TCRdb's version includes in-frame clones alone and lacks a portion of them. Clonal size and the V and J genes are those of that table, whereas D and trimming came from the DNA. Of a few hundred thousand clones detected, 80% to 90% appear once; the ten largest clones hold more than 2%. The CDR3 is made up of 14 amino acids. The V end was cut by 2 bases, the J end by 4 bases, with 11 bases between. In germline, CDR1 is SEHNR, CDR2 FQNEAQ (reference sequence). This study enrolled people aged roughly 18 to 90 from around 25 US geographic areas. Which cohort a participant joined came from the clinical history participants gave.

The chain couples TRBV7-9 to TRBJ1-2; weak D call: TRBD1 (5 bases). The receptor was derived from a man between 25 and 39 years old who had recovered from COVID-19. Source material: PBMCs or T cells enriched from blood (not recorded which). CDR3 amino acids: CASSLNQGSYGYTF. In DNA, the CDR3 is TGTGCCAGCAGCTTAAATCAGGGCTCCTATGGCTACACCTTC. Based on the CDR3 plus reference TRBV7-9 and TRBJ1-2, the full variable domain is DTGVSQNPRHKITKRGQNVTFRCDPISEHNRLYWYRQTLGQGPEFLTYFQNEAQLEKSRLLSDRFSAERPKGSFSTLEIQRTEQGDSAMYLCASSLNQGSYGYTFGSGTRLTVV.